The 26 T cell receptor beta chains below were found in one sample sequenced in a study of T cell clonotyping in hematopoietic cell transplantation. Method: immunoSEQ multiplex PCR; TCRdb's copy keeps in-frame clones and lacks some. The profile shows approximately 44,000 clones, 85% of them singletons. Time point: recipient sample about 28 days before transplant, after cytoreduction. Sequenced here: peripheral blood mononuclear cells, sampled before stem cell transplant. The receptors come from a man aged 60-69 years with acute myeloid leukemia. Some clones in this sample may be carry-over from other donors' samples.

The chain combines TRBV2 with TRBJ2-6; D is unresolved. The V gene's germline CDR1 is SNHLY and CDR2 FYNNEI. V shed 6 bases and J shed 4 bases, with 1 base lying between them. The CDR3 covers 11 residues. For the CDR3, the DNA is TGTGCCAGCAGCGGGGCCAACGTCCTGACTTTC. This translates into CASSGANVLTF.

This chain uses TRBV9 with TRBJ1-2; D is perhaps TRBD1 (6 bases). Germline V gene sequence: CDR1 SGDLS, CDR2 YYNGEE. Trimming removed 4 bases at V and 2 bases at J, with 15 bases between. This CDR3 is built from 15 residues. Here the CDR3 reads CASSTRRDTNYGYTF. The CDR3 DNA sequence: TGTGCCAGCAGCACCCGCCGGGACACGAACTATGGCTACACCTTC.

V is TRBV28 and J is TRBJ2-7; the D gene is possibly TRBD2 (5 bases). Germline lookup yields CDR1 MDHEN and CDR2 SYDVKM. The CDR3 totals 14 residues. Trimming stripped 6 bases from V and 6 bases from J, with 18 bases between. Here the CDR3 reads CASSIQRGYGEQYF. The CDR3 DNA follows: TGTGCCAGCAGCATACAACGCGGGTACGGCGAGCAGTACTTC. Looking up the rest from reference TRBV28 and TRBJ2-7 gives the full variable domain: DVKVTQSSRYLVKRTGEKVFLECVQDMDHENMFWYRQDPGLGLRLIYFSYDVKMKEKGDIPEGYSVSREKKERFSLILESASTNQTSMYLCASSIQRGYGEQYFGPGTRLTVT.

J is TRBJ2-1 and V is TRBV2; D gene uncertain. CDR3 length equals 15 residues. Per germline, CDR1 SNHLY and CDR2 FYNNEI. Trimming cost V 6 bases and J 2 bases, with 14 bases left between them. CDR3 DNA sequence: TGTGCCAGCAGCGACCGCCGTGGGCCCTACAATGAGCAGTTCTTC. It translates to CASSDRRGPYNEQFF.

The V gene is TRBV25-1, the J gene TRBJ2-3, with 8 bases lining up with TRBD1. V shed 3 bases and J 6 bases; nucleotides not matched to a gene: 8. The CDR3 runs 15 residues. From germline, CDR1 is MGHDK and CDR2 SYGVNS. The CDR3: CASSDLGQGVDTQYF. CDR3 sequence (DNA): TGTGCCAGCAGTGACCTCGGACAGGGTGTCGATACGCAGTATTTT.

CDR3 sequence: CASRRQGGNNQPQHF. The DNA of the CDR3 is TGTGCCAGCAGACGACAGGGGGGGAACAATCAGCCCCAGCATTTT. The J gene is TRBJ1-5, the V gene TRBV2, with 9 bases identical to TRBD1. Per the germline V gene, CDR1 is SNHLY and CDR2 is FYNNEI. Germline trimming cut 6 bases from V and 3 bases from J; bases unmatched to any gene: 6. There are 15 residues in the CDR3.

The rearrangement uses TRBV7-2 and TRBJ1-4, with D hard to call. The ends were cut back, 8 bases at V and 2 bases at J, with 12 bases in the middle. Germline CDR1 and CDR2: SGHTA and FQGNSA. The CDR3 extends over 14 amino acids. As DNA, the CDR3 is TGTGCCAGCGCCCGGCATTCCACTAATGAAAAACTGTTTTTT. It is translated as CASARHSTNEKLFF.

The chain employs TRBV7-2 and TRBJ1-4; D might be TRBD1 (6 bases). This CDR3 comprises 14 residues. Germline values: CDR1 SGHTA, CDR2 FQGNSA. Trimming removed 5 bases from V and 5 bases from J, with 12 bases in between. The CDR3 region is CASSLQGRNEKLFF. The CDR3 nucleotides are TGTGCCAGCAGCCTACAGGGCCGCAATGAAAAACTGTTTTTT.

The chain uses TRBV2 and TRBJ2-5, with D possibly TRBD1 on 6 matching bases. CDR1 is SNHLY, CDR2 FYNNEI, per germline. V was pared by 7 bases and J by 1 base, with 19 bases between. The CDR3 is made up of 16 amino acids. CDR3 residues: CASTGTSPPLQETQYF. CDR3 nucleotide sequence: TGTGCCAGCACGGGGACATCCCCTCCCCTCCAAGAGACCCAGTACTTC.

The chain employs TRBV2 and TRBJ2-7; TRBD1 agrees at 10 bases. The CDR3 runs 15 residues. The junction had 9 bases not matched to a gene; V was cut back by 7 bases and J by 3 bases. CDR1 and CDR2 (germline): SNHLY, FYNNEI. Written as DNA, the CDR3 is TGTGCCAGCATAAGTTTGGGACAGGGGTTCTACGAGCAGTACTTC. It yields the protein CASISLGQGFYEQYF.

The chain couples TRBV7-2 to TRBJ1-4; maybe TRBD1 (5 bases). Between the trimmed V and J ends, which lost 0 bases and 1 base, there was a span of 9 bases. Germline CDR1 reads SGHTA; CDR2 reads FQGNSA. This CDR3 has 16 residues. For the CDR3, the DNA is TGTGCCAGCAGCTTAGCGCTTGGGGGAACTAATGAAAAACTGTTTTTT. The encoded protein is CASSLALGGTNEKLFF.

This sequence joins TRBV30 and TRBJ2-7, with D perhaps matching TRBD1 or TRBD2 (7 bases each). Trimming pared 4 bases from V and 7 bases from J, leaving 29 bases between. The CDR3 is made up of 17 amino acids. Germline CDR1 is GTSNPN and CDR2 is SVGIG (reference sequence). The CDR3 loop reads CAWKDREGRDPGREQYF. The CDR3 DNA follows: TGTGCCTGGAAAGACAGGGAGGGAAGAGACCCAGGAAGAGAGCAGTACTTC.

In this sample, this clone turned up once. This rearrangement joins TRBV28 to TRBJ2-7; 10 bases align to TRBD1. Germline CDR1 and CDR2: MDHEN and SYDVKM. There are 14 residues in the CDR3. The ends lost 4 bases at V and 4 bases at J; junction bases unmatched: 4. CDR3 residues: CASSYGDRGYEQYF. The CDR3 bases are TGTGCCAGCAGTTACGGGGACAGGGGTTACGAGCAGTACTTC.

This chain connects TRBV5-1 to TRBJ2-7; TRBD2 matches 7 bases. V shed 0 bases and J 1 base; nucleotides not matched to a gene: 7. CDR3 size: 16 residues. The germline CDR1 and CDR2 sequences are SGHRS and YFSETQ. CDR3 in DNA: TGCGCCAGCAGCTTGGGCCCGGGGGGACTGTCCTACGAGCAGTACTTC. Encoded protein: CASSLGPGGLSYEQYF.

The CDR3 DNA sequence: TGTGCCAGTAACCACCGGGGGGTGAGCAGCAATCAGCCCCAGCATTTT. It yields the protein CASNHRGVSSNQPQHF. The chain combines TRBV19 with TRBJ1-5; D is perhaps TRBD1 (5 bases). The CDR3 covers 16 residues. V was trimmed by 7 bases and J by 1 base, leaving 17 bases between them. Germline CDR1 and CDR2: LNHDA and SQIVND (reference sequence).

This sequence joins TRBV29-1 and TRBJ1-3; D is undetermined. The CDR3 is made up of 11 amino acids. Trimming removed 6 bases from V and 7 bases from J, with 10 bases in between. The germline V gene has CDR1 SQVTM and CDR2 ANQGSEA. The CDR3 nucleotides read TGCAGCGTCCCGACGGGGAACACCATATATTTT. Protein product: CSVPTGNTIYF.

The genes are TRBV7-6 and TRBJ2-5, with TRBD2 identical over 11 bases. The CDR3 has 15 amino acids. V lost 5 bases and J lost 2; bases outside the gene matches: 4. Germline assignment: CDR1 SGHVS and CDR2 FNYEAQ. The chain's CDR3 is CASSLPSGGQETQYF. As DNA, the CDR3 is TGTGCCAGCAGCCTCCCTAGCGGGGGGCAAGAGACCCAGTACTTC.

In regard to this clone: Mismatch with germline at one junction end may stem from a read error. The chain joins TRBV7-3 to TRBJ2-7; D perhaps matches TRBD1 (6 bases). The length of the CDR3 is 15 residues. CDR1 is SGHTA and CDR2 is FQGTGA in the germline V gene. CDR3 in amino acids: CASSLTGTTPYEQYF. CDR3 DNA sequence: TGTGCCAGCAGCCTAACCGGGACAACACCCTACGAGCAGTACTTC.

This chain connects TRBV19 to TRBJ2-1; TRBD2 aligns across 13 bases. The CDR3 covers 20 residues. Germline CDR1 and CDR2: LNHDA and SQIVND (reference sequence). The J segment lost 0 bases and the V segment lost 5 bases, leaving 13 bases of the junction unmatched. CDR3 in amino acids: CASSSVGTSGVWSSYNEQFF. The DNA for the CDR3 is TGTGCCAGTAGTTCAGTCGGGACTAGCGGGGTTTGGAGCTCCTACAATGAGCAGTTCTTC.

The V and J genes are TRBV5-4 and TRBJ1-3; a possible D gene is TRBD1 (6 bases). Trimming shortened V by 5 bases and J by 1 base, and 16 bases separated the two germline ends. The CDR3 has 16 residues. Germline V gene data show CDR1 as SGHNT and CDR2 as YYREEE (reference sequence). The CDR3 reads CASSPGQRRSGNTIYF. CDR3 in DNA: TGTGCCAGCAGTCCCGGACAGCGCCGGTCTGGAAACACCATATATTTT.

The V and J genes are TRBV9 and TRBJ2-7; D remains ambiguous. Germline V lookup: CDR1 SGDLS, CDR2 YYNGEE. This CDR3 comprises 13 residues. V lost 4 bases and J 3 bases, leaving 11 bases between the germline ends. This chain's CDR3 is CASSPLGYYEQYF. Written as DNA, the CDR3 is TGTGCCAGCAGCCCCCTAGGCTACTACGAGCAGTACTTC.

This clone appeared a single time. The junction departs from germline at one end; a sequencing error may be responsible. The rearrangement joins TRBV9 to TRBJ1-5; TRBD1 is a possible D gene (6 bases). Germline assignment: CDR1 SGDLS and CDR2 YYNGEE. The CDR3 extends over 10 amino acids. The chain's CDR3 is CASIWTERLF. The CDR3 DNA is TGTGCCAGCATCTGGACAGAGAGATTGTTT.

V is TRBV18 and J is TRBJ1-5; 9 bases line up with TRBD1. V lost 0 bases to trimming and J lost 6 bases; unmatched junction nucleotides: 6. The germline V gene encodes CDR1 KGHSH and CDR2 LQKENI. The CDR3 has 16 residues. This CDR3 reads CASSPPGQGASQPQHF. CDR3 nucleotide sequence: TGTGCCAGCTCACCACCGGGACAGGGCGCGAGTCAGCCCCAGCATTTT.

The J gene is TRBJ2-5, the V gene TRBV7-2, with 7 bases identical to TRBD2. V lost 2 bases to trimming and J lost 4 bases; unmatched junction nucleotides: 10. The CDR3 covers 16 residues. In germline, CDR1 is SGHTA, CDR2 FQGNSA. This chain's CDR3 is CASSLRQRGYVETQYF. As DNA, the CDR3 is TGTGCCAGCAGCTTACGCCAGCGGGGATACGTAGAGACCCAGTACTTC.

This rearrangement joins TRBV7-2 to TRBJ2-5, with D hard to call. The CDR3 loop spans 13 amino acids. Germline values: CDR1 SGHTA, CDR2 FQGNSA. Trimming shortened V by 1 base and J by 5 bases, and 8 bases separated the two germline ends. For the CDR3, the DNA is TGTGCCAGCAGCTTAGTGGGGTCGGAGACCCAGTACTTC. This encodes CASSLVGSETQYF. The complete variable domain, with remaining parts taken from reference TRBV7-2 and TRBJ2-5, reads GAGVSQSPSNKVTEKGKDVELRCDPISGHTALYWYRQSLGQGLEFLIYFQGNSAPDKSGLPSDRFSAERTGGSVSTLTIQRTQQEDSAVYLCASSLVGSETQYFGPGTRLLVL.

The chain couples TRBV6-5 to TRBJ2-5; tentatively, D is TRBD1 or TRBD2 (5 bases each). V was clipped by 0 bases and J by 13 bases, with 21 bases between them. The CDR3 runs 15 residues. Germline CDR1 MNHEY, CDR2 SVGAGI. The CDR3 DNA is TGTGCCAGCAGTTACTCCCCGGGGCAAAGGGCAGACGGGTACTTC. This sequence encodes CASSYSPGQRADGYF.